This TCR beta chain emerged from a study of control samples from healthy donors and cancer patients. Sequencing was performed with immunoSEQ multiplex PCR; in TCRdb, only in-frame clones are kept and a portion is missing. The profile covers about 180,000 clones, with about 92% appearing a single time and over 1.1% taken by the ten largest. V was pared by 1 base and J by 8 bases, with 12 bases between. Germline V gene sequence: CDR1 SGHKS, CDR2 YYEKEE (reference sequence). CDR3 length equals 14 residues. The sequence was obtained from a man aged 30 to 39 in good health. Sequencing was carried out using blood. The rearrangement links TRBV5-5 to TRBJ1-4; D unresolved. The CDR3 DNA sequence: TGTGCCAGCAGCTTGAATGCAGGCGGGGAAAAACTGTTTTTT. As protein: CASSLNAGGEKLFF.